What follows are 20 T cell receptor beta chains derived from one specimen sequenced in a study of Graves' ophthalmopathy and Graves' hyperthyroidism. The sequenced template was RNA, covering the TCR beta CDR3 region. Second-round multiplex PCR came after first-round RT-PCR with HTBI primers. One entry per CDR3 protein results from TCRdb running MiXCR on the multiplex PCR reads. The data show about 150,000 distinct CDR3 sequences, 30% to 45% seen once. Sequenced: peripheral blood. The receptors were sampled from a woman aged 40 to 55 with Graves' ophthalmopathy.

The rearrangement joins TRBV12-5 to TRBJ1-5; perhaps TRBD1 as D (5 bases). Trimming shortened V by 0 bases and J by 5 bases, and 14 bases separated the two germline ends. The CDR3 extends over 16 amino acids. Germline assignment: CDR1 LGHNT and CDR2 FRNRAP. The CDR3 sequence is CASGLVRQGMDQPQHF. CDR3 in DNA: TGTGCTAGTGGTTTGGTACGTCAGGGAATGGATCAGCCCCAGCATTTT.

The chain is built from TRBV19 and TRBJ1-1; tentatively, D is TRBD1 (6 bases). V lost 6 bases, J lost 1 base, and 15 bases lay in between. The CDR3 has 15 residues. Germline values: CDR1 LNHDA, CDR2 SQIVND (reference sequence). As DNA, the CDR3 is TGTGCCAGTAGGACCAACGGGGGCCCGAACACTGAAGCTTTCTTT. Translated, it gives CASRTNGGPNTEAFF.

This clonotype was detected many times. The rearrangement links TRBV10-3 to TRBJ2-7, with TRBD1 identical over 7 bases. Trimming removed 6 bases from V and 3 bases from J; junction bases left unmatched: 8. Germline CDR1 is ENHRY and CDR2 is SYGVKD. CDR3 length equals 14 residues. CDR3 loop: CAIRDRVLGYEQYF. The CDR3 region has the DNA TGTGCCATCAGAGACAGGGTGTTGGGCTACGAGCAGTACTTC.

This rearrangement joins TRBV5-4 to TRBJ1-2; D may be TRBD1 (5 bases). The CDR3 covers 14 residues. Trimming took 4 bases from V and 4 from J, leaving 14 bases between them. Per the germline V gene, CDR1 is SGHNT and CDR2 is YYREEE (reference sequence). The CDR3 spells CASSPDKGLYGYTF. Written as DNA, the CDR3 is TGTGCCAGCAGCCCGGACAAGGGGCTCTATGGCTACACCTTC.

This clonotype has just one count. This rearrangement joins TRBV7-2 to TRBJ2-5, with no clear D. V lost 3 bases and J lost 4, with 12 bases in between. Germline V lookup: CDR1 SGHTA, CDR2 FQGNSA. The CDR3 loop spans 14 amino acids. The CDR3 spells CASSLSRWTETQYF. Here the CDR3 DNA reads TGTGCCAGCAGCTTGAGCCGGTGGACAGAGACCCAGTACTTC.

The CDR3 DNA follows: TGTGCCAGCACTTATAGCGGGAGTCCCTACGAGCAGTACTTC. Translating gives CASTYSGSPYEQYF. The chain carries TRBV6-5 and TRBJ2-7, with 9 bases that match TRBD2. The CDR3 spans 14 residues. Losses at the gene ends were 7 bases for V and 2 bases for J; bases not matched to a gene: 6. Germline V gene sequence: CDR1 MNHEY, CDR2 SVGAGI.

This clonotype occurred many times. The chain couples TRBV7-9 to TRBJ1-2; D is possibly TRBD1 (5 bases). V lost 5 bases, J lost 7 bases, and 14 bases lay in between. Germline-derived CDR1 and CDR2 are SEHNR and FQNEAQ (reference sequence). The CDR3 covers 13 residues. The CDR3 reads CASSKVGDPGYTF. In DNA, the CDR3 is TGTGCCAGCAGCAAAGTAGGGGACCCTGGCTACACCTTC.

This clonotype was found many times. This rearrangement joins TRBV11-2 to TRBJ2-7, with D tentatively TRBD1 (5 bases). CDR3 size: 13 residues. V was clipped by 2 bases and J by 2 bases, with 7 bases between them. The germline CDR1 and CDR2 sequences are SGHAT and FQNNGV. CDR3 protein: CASSLLGPYEQYF. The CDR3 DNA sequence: TGTGCCAGCAGCTTATTGGGGCCCTACGAGCAGTACTTC.

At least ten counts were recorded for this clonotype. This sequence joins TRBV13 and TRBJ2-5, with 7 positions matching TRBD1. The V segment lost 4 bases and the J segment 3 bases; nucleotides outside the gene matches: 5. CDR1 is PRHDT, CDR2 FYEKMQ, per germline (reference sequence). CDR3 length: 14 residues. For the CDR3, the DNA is TGTGCCAGCAGCTGGGACAGCCAGGAAGAGACCCAGTACTTC. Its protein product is CASSWDSQEETQYF.

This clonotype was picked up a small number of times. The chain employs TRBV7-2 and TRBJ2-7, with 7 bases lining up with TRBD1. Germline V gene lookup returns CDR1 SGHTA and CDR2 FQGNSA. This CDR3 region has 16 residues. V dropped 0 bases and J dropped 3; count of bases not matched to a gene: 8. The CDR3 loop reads CASSLADRASYYEQYF. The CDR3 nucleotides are TGTGCCAGCAGCTTAGCCGACAGGGCCTCTTACTACGAGCAGTACTTC.

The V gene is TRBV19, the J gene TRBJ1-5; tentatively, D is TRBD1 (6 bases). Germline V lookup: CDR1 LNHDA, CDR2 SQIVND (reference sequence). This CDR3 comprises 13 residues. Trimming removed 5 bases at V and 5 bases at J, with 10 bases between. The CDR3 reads CASSLAGDQPQHF. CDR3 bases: TGTGCCAGTAGTCTCGCAGGGGATCAGCCCCAGCATTTT. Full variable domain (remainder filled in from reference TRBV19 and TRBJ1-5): DGGITQSPKYLFRKEGQNVTLSCEQNLNHDAMYWYRQDPGQGLRLIYYSQIVNDFQKGDIAEGYSVSREKKESFPLTVTSAQKNPTAFYLCASSLAGDQPQHFGDGTRLSIL.

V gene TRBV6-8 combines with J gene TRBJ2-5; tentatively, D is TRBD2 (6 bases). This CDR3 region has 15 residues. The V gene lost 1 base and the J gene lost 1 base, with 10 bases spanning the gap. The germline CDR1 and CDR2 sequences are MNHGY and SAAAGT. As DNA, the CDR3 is TGTGCCAGCAGTTACTGGCGGGGACCCCAAGAGACCCAGTACTTC. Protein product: CASSYWRGPQETQYF.

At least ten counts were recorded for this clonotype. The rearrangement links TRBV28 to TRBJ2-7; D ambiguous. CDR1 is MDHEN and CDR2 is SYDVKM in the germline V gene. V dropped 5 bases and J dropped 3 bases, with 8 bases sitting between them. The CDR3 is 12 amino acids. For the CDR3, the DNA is TGTGCCAGCAGTCCGATAAGCTACGAGCAGTACTTC. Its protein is CASSPISYEQYF.

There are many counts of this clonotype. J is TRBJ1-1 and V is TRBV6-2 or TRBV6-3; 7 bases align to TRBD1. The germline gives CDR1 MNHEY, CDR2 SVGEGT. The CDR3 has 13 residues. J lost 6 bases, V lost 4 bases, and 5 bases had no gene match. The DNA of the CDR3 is TGTGCCAGCAGTTTAACAGGGGTGGCTGAAGCTTTCTTT. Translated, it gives CASSLTGVAEAFF.

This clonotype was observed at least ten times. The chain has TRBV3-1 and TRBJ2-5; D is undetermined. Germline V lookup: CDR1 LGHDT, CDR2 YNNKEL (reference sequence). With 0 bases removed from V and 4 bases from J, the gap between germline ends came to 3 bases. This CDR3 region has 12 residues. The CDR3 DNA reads TGTGCCAGCAGCCAAGACGGAGAGACCCAGTACTTC. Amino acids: CASSQDGETQYF.

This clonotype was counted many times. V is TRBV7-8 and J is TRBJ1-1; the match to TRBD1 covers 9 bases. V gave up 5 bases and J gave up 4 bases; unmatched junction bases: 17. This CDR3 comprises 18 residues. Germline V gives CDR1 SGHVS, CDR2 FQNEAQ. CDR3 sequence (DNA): TGTGCCAGCAGCATCCTAGGGTGGGACAGGGTAAAGAGCACTGAAGCTTTCTTT. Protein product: CASSILGWDRVKSTEAFF.

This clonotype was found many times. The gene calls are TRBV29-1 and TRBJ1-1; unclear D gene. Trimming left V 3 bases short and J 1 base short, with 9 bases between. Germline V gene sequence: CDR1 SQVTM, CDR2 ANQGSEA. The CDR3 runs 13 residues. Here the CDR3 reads CSVELARNTEAFF. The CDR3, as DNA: TGCAGCGTTGAGTTAGCCCGGAACACTGAAGCTTTCTTT. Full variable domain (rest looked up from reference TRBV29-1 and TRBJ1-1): SAVISQKPSRDICQRGTSLTIQCQVDSQVTMMFWYRQQPGQSLTLIATANQGSEATYESGFVIDKFPISRPNLTFSTLTVSNMSPEDSSIYLCSVELARNTEAFFGQGTRLTVV.

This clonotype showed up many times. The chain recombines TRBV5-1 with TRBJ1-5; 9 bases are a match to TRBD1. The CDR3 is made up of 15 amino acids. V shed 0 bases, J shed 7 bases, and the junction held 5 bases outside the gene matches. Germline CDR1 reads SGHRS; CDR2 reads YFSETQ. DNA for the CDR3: TGCGCCAGCAGCTTGGGGGGACAGGGCGGACAGCCCCAGCATTTT. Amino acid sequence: CASSLGGQGGQPQHF.

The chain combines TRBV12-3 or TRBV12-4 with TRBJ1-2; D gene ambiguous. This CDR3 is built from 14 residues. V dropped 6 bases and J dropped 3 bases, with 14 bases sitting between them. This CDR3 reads CASSDYLSDYGYTF. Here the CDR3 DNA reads TGTGCCAGCAGCGATTATCTGTCTGACTATGGCTACACCTTC.

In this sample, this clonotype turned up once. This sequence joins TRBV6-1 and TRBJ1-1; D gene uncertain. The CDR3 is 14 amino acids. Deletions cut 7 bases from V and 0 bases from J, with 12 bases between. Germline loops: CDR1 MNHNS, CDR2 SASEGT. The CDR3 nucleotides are TGTGCCAGCACAGAGATTTTCCTGAACACTGAAGCTTTCTTT. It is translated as CASTEIFLNTEAFF.